The sequence of this T cell receptor beta chain was determined in a study of T cells in Graves' hyperthyroidism and ophthalmopathy. RNA transcripts yielded amplified TCR beta CDR3 regions. When the TCR CDR3 underwent first-round RT-PCR, the HTBI primer set was used. TCRdb processed the multiplex PCR reads anew with MiXCR; each CDR3 protein has one entry. There are about 640,000 distinct CDR3 sequences in the sample; 45% occur only once, and approximately 7.2% lies in the top ten. With V trimmed by 4 bases and J by 6 bases, 17 bases remained unmatched. The germline V gene encodes CDR1 SGHAT and CDR2 FQNNGV. The CDR3 is made up of 17 amino acids.

This receptor was obtained from an adult man with Graves' disease, either hyperthyroidism or ophthalmopathy (not recorded which). The material sequenced was peripheral blood or thyroid tissue (not recorded which). The chain couples TRBV11-2 to TRBJ2-7; 8 positions match TRBD2. DNA for the CDR3: TGTGCCAGCAGCTCCCTTGGGGGGGCGGGGGGCAATAGCGAGCAGTACTTC. Translating it yields CASSSLGGAGGNSEQYF.